The 21 T cell receptor beta chains listed next were all sequenced from one sample in a study of T cells after yellow fever vaccination. TCRdb redid the calling of the 5' RACE reads with MiXCR, one entry per CDR3 protein. The repertoire holds hundreds of thousands of distinct CDR3 sequences, with 9% to 15% as singletons. Sequenced here: PBMCs, sampled on the day of the yellow fever booster vaccination. The receptors were sampled from a man aged 30 to 39 who received the YFV17D yellow fever vaccine.

In its sample, this clonotype was seen a few times. This chain uses TRBV19 with TRBJ1-1; 7 bases match TRBD1. The germline V gene has CDR1 LNHDA and CDR2 SQIVND (reference sequence). J was trimmed by 7 bases and V by 4 bases; bases with no gene match: 3. This CDR3 has 12 residues. Here the CDR3 DNA reads TGTGCCAGTAGTACCCGGACAGGTGAAGCTTTCTTT. Its protein is CASSTRTGEAFF.

J is TRBJ1-1 and V is TRBV5-6; possible D gene TRBD1, 6 bases. This CDR3 contains 15 residues. Germline loops: CDR1 SGHDT, CDR2 YYEEEE. Trimming cost V 3 bases and J 3 bases, with 15 bases left between them. The CDR3 DNA sequence: TGTGCCAGCAGCTCCCTGACAGGATGGGACACTGAAGCTTTCTTT. Protein sequence: CASSSLTGWDTEAFF.

The rearrangement uses TRBV7-9 and TRBJ2-1; D is unclear. V was shortened by 3 bases and J by 5 bases, with 14 bases between the two germline ends. This CDR3 spans 15 amino acids. CDR1 is SEHNR and CDR2 is FQNEAQ in the germline V gene (reference sequence). The CDR3 DNA sequence: TGTGCCAGCAGCTTCCCTAGTGGGAATCACAATGAGCAGTTCTTC. This codes for CASSFPSGNHNEQFF.

This clonotype was seen more than once but under ten times. This chain links TRBV20-1 with TRBJ2-1; 7 bases line up with TRBD1. The CDR3 covers 13 residues. The germline V gene encodes CDR1 DFQATT and CDR2 SNEGSKA (reference sequence). Trimming removed 7 bases from V and 7 bases from J; junction bases left unmatched: 10. This chain's CDR3 is CSGFRDSGNEQFF. Here the CDR3 DNA reads TGCAGTGGCTTTAGGGACAGTGGTAATGAGCAGTTCTTC.

This clonotype was recorded a few times. The V call is TRBV27, the J call TRBJ2-5; 8 bases are a match to TRBD2. The junction had 9 bases not matched to a gene; V was cut back by 5 bases and J by 7 bases. Germline V gene sequence: CDR1 MNHEY, CDR2 SMNVEV (reference sequence). CDR3 length equals 14 residues. Here the CDR3 DNA reads TGTGCCAGCAGTCTCGGGGGGGGATTGGCGACCCAGTACTTC. Residues: CASSLGGGLATQYF.

This clonotype was seen only a few times. V and J are TRBV29-1 and TRBJ2-3; D gene uncertain. Trimming took 4 bases from V and 1 from J, leaving 9 bases between them. CDR3 length: 13 residues. Per the germline V gene, CDR1 is SQVTM and CDR2 is ANQGSEA. The CDR3 DNA reads as TGCAGCGTTGCTAGGTATGGCACAGATACGCAGTATTTT. Encoded protein: CSVARYGTDTQYF.

This clonotype was detected ten times or more. The chain carries TRBV10-3 and TRBJ1-5, with D maybe TRBD1 (5 bases). CDR3 length: 12 amino acids. V gave up 8 bases and J gave up 3 bases, with 8 bases separating them. CDR1 is ENHRY and CDR2 is SYGVKD in the germline V gene. In nucleotides, the CDR3 is TGTGCCATCGGACAATTCAATCAGCCCCAGCATTTT. Translated, it gives CAIGQFNQPQHF.

V gene TRBV12-3 or TRBV12-4 combines with J gene TRBJ1-4; no definite D call. The V and J ends lost 6 bases and 4 bases respectively, with 3 bases between them. The CDR3 totals 11 residues. The CDR3 loop reads CASSHNEKLFF. The DNA for the CDR3 is TGTGCCAGCAGCCATAATGAAAAACTGTTTTTT.

This clonotype was picked up many times. The rearrangement links TRBV11-2 to TRBJ2-1, with D unresolved. The CDR3 has 15 residues. Germline V gene sequence: CDR1 SGHAT, CDR2 FQNNGV. Trimming pared 0 bases from V and 5 bases from J, leaving 11 bases between. CDR3 nucleotide sequence: TGTGCCAGCAGCTTAGATTGGGGAACCCACAATGAGCAGTTCTTC. Translation gives CASSLDWGTHNEQFF.

In its sample, this clonotype was seen a few times. The chain joins TRBV27 to TRBJ1-5; D remains ambiguous. Germline CDR1 MNHEY, CDR2 SMNVEV (reference sequence). This CDR3 spans 13 amino acids. V lost 0 bases and J lost 7, with 7 bases in between. This chain's CDR3 is CASSLSARQPQHF. For the CDR3, the DNA is TGTGCCAGCAGTTTATCGGCCCGCCAGCCCCAGCATTTT.

This clonotype was observed a handful of times. V is TRBV11-2 and J is TRBJ2-1; D is ambiguous. Trimming removed 4 bases from V and 8 bases from J, with 21 bases in between. From germline, CDR1 is SGHAT and CDR2 FQNNGV. The CDR3 is 16 amino acids. The DNA for the CDR3 is TGTGCCAGCAGCTCAGCCCCCCCGCCAGGCGTCTATGAGCAGTTCTTC. As protein: CASSSAPPPGVYEQFF.

The sample holds many counts of this clonotype. The CDR3 bases are TGTGCCAGCAGCTTAGTTCGGGTTAGCGGGAGCCCCGGGGAGCTGTTTTTT. The encoded protein is CASSLVRVSGSPGELFF. The chain is built from TRBV11-2 and TRBJ2-2; 9 bases align to TRBD2. CDR1 is SGHAT, CDR2 FQNNGV, per germline. The junction had 9 bases not matched to a gene; V was cut back by 1 base and J by 6 bases. This CDR3 has 17 residues. Full variable domain (outside the CDR3, taken from reference TRBV11-2 and TRBJ2-2): EAGVAQSPRYKIIEKRQSVAFWCNPISGHATLYWYQQILGQGPKLLIQFQNNGVVDDSQLPKDRFSAERLKGVDSTLKIQPAKLEDSAVYLCASSLVRVSGSPGELFFGEGSRLTVL.

V is TRBV20-1 and J is TRBJ1-1; unclear D gene. Trimming left V 1 base short and J 10 bases short, with 10 bases between. This CDR3 spans 11 amino acids. Looked up from germline, CDR1 is DFQATT and CDR2 is SNEGSKA (reference sequence). Here the CDR3 reads CSARVGESAFF. CDR3 DNA sequence: TGCAGTGCTAGAGTAGGAGAGTCAGCTTTCTTT.

The genes are TRBV20-1 and TRBJ1-4; D remains ambiguous. Germline V lookup: CDR1 DFQATT, CDR2 SNEGSKA (reference sequence). CDR3 length equals 15 residues. Trimming cost V 2 bases and J 0 bases, with 10 bases left between them. The CDR3 sequence is CSARSGSTTNEKLFF. CDR3 sequence (DNA): TGCAGTGCTAGATCGGGGTCAACAACTAATGAAAAACTGTTTTTT.

This clonotype came up a few times. The chain uses TRBV7-2 and TRBJ1-4, with TRBD1 identical over 9 bases. Trimming removed 0 bases from V and 6 bases from J; junction bases left unmatched: 2. CDR3 length: 15 amino acids. Germline values: CDR1 SGHTA, CDR2 FQGNSA. The CDR3 here is CASSLAGQGYEKLFF. The CDR3 DNA is TGTGCCAGCAGCTTAGCGGGACAGGGATATGAAAAACTGTTTTTT.

This clonotype was found a few times. This chain joins TRBV7-8 and TRBJ2-1, with D maybe TRBD2 (5 bases). This CDR3 comprises 14 residues. CDR1 and CDR2 from the germline V gene are SGHVS and FQNEAQ. V lost 5 bases and J lost 3, with 11 bases in between. Here the CDR3 reads CASSQVRGYNEQFF. The CDR3 DNA reads as TGTGCCAGCAGCCAGGTCCGGGGCTACAATGAGCAGTTCTTC.

This clonotype was seen a handful of times. The J gene is TRBJ1-5, the V gene TRBV7-2; no reliable D call. CDR1 is SGHTA, CDR2 FQGNSA, per germline. There are 16 residues in the CDR3. V was clipped by 4 bases and J by 2 bases, with 15 bases between them. The CDR3 DNA follows: TGTGCCAGCAGCTCCAATAGCCCGAGAGGCAATCAGCCCCAGCATTTT. Protein sequence: CASSSNSPRGNQPQHF.

The V call is TRBV20-1, the J call TRBJ2-1, with 13 bases that match TRBD2. V was pared by 6 bases and J by 8 bases, with 13 bases of the junction left unmatched. CDR1 and CDR2 (germline): DFQATT, SNEGSKA (reference sequence). The CDR3 has 16 residues. CDR3: CSAHPLTSGRIDEQFF. The CDR3, as DNA: TGCAGTGCCCATCCCTTGACTAGCGGGAGGATCGATGAGCAGTTCTTC.

This clonotype was counted between two and nine times. This chain joins TRBV30 and TRBJ2-3, with D possibly matching TRBD2 (5 bases). The V gene's germline CDR1 is GTSNPN and CDR2 SVGIG (reference sequence). CDR3 length: 14 amino acids. V lost 3 bases, J lost 6 bases, and 16 bases lay in between. CDR3 in DNA: TGTGCCTGGAGCGGCTCCTCCCCGGGGGATACGCAGTATTTT. This translates into CAWSGSSPGDTQYF.

The chain carries TRBV20-1 and TRBJ2-2; TRBD2 aligns across 9 bases. From germline, CDR1 is DFQATT and CDR2 SNEGSKA (reference sequence). The CDR3 length is 15 residues. V trimming: 2 bases; J trimming: 4 bases; junction bases outside the gene matches: 5. This CDR3 is CSARPIAGATGELFF. The CDR3 coding sequence is TGCAGTGCTAGACCCATAGCGGGAGCCACCGGGGAGCTGTTTTTT.

The chain recombines TRBV20-1 with TRBJ2-5, with 10 bases fitting TRBD1. The CDR3 loop spans 15 amino acids. Germline CDR1 is DFQATT and CDR2 is SNEGSKA (reference sequence). J lost 3 bases, V lost 5 bases, and 9 bases had no gene match. The CDR3: CSAEPSDRGEETQYF. Here the CDR3 DNA reads TGCAGTGCTGAGCCATCGGACAGGGGGGAAGAGACCCAGTACTTC.